This T cell receptor beta chain was retrieved from a study of blood T cell repertoires in COVID-19. Study-wide context: The samples span acute and convalescent COVID-19 from the United States, Italy and Spain. Sample material is recorded as cDNA or gDNA derived from T cells, B-cell-depleted T cells, or PBMCs.

Per the authors' pipeline: Reference gene primer amplification in the assay estimated nucleated cell counts. Data came from immunoSEQ multiplex PCR; TCRdb stores just in-frame clones and leaves some out. That table is the source of V, J and clone size, and D and trimming were worked out from the DNA. Among 100,000 or so clones listed, roughly 77% were seen once. This clone was seen a few times. The specimen sequenced was peripheral blood. This TCR derives from a human donor in a cohort sampled during active COVID-19.

The CDR3 DNA is TGTGCCAGCAGACGACTCGGGGGTGGGGCGTCGGGCGAGCAGTACTTC. It codes for CASRRLGGGASGEQYF. The chain links TRBV5-8 to TRBJ2-7, with D possibly TRBD2 on 6 matching bases. The CDR3 is made up of 16 amino acids. V was cut by 5 bases and J by 6 bases, with 24 bases left in between. Germline loops: CDR1 SGHTS, CDR2 YDEGEE.